A single sample gave rise to the 21 T cell receptor beta chains below, sequenced in a study of OX40 agonist ivuxolimab in advanced cancers. Sequenced by immunoSEQ multiplex PCR; TCRdb stores in-frame clones only, minus some. Among 60,000 to 90,000 clones, about 87% were seen once, and the ten largest hold around 0.97%. Material: CD4+ or CD8+ T cells sorted from blood, obtained in a trial of the OX40 agonist ivuxolimab. The receptors stem from an adult with an advanced solid tumor such as melanoma, head and neck, liver or kidney cancer.

The chain joins TRBV7-6 to TRBJ2-2; D not certain. The CDR3 contains 15 residues. Germline V gene data show CDR1 as SGHVS and CDR2 as FNYEAQ. V was clipped by 2 bases and J by 3 bases, with 10 bases between them. Here the CDR3 DNA reads TGTGCCAGCAGCTTAAGTGGAAGTTACACCGGGGAGCTGTTTTTT. This codes for CASSLSGSYTGELFF.

The chain carries TRBV30 and TRBJ1-1, with D maybe TRBD1 (6 bases). Deletions cut 3 bases from V and 3 bases from J, with 17 bases between. Looked up from germline, CDR1 is GTSNPN and CDR2 is SVGIG (reference sequence). This CDR3 comprises 15 residues. CDR3 nucleotide sequence: TGTGCCTGGAGCCGTAGGGGGGATTTGGACACTGAAGCTTTCTTT. Translated, it gives CAWSRRGDLDTEAFF. Using reference TRBV30 and TRBJ1-1 for the parts outside the CDR3, the full variable domain is SQTIHQWPATLVQPVGSPLSLECTVEGTSNPNLYWYRQAAGRGLQLLFYSVGIGQISSEVPQNLSASRPQDRQFILSSKKLLLSDSGFYLCAWSRRGDLDTEAFFGQGTRLTVV.

V usage is TRBV4-3 and J usage is TRBJ1-1; 10 nucleotides agree with TRBD1. This CDR3 has 16 amino acids. Germline-derived CDR1 and CDR2 are LGHNA and YSLEER. Trimming cost V 1 base and J 6 bases; bases outside gene matches: 8. The CDR3 DNA is TGCGCCAGCAGCCAAGTCTGGGACAGGGGAGCGGCTGAAGCTTTCTTT. It codes for CASSQVWDRGAAEAFF.

The rearrangement links TRBV9 to TRBJ1-1; D might be TRBD1 (5 bases). CDR3 length: 17 amino acids. CDR1 SGDLS and CDR2 YYNGEE come from the germline V gene. V was cut by 4 bases and J by 3 bases, with 22 bases left in between. CDR3 protein: CASSQSKQAYGDTEAFF. CDR3 nucleotide sequence: TGTGCCAGCAGCCAAAGTAAACAGGCCTATGGGGACACTGAAGCTTTCTTT.

V and J are TRBV19 and TRBJ2-2; D is possibly TRBD1 or TRBD2 (5 bases each). With 7 bases removed from V and 1 base from J, the gap between germline ends came to 10 bases. Germline loops: CDR1 LNHDA, CDR2 SQIVND (reference sequence). The length of the CDR3 is 14 residues. CDR3 DNA sequence: TGTGCCAGTACCGGGACGGTGAACACCGGGGAGCTGTTTTTT. Residues: CASTGTVNTGELFF.

The chain carries TRBV6-6 and TRBJ1-5, with TRBD1 matching over 11 bases. V was pared by 2 bases and J by 7 bases, with 1 base of the junction left unmatched. The CDR3 covers 14 residues. The germline V gene has CDR1 MNHNY and CDR2 SVGAGI (reference sequence). The CDR3 is CASSYGTGGQPQHF. The DNA of the CDR3 is TGTGCCAGCAGTTACGGGACAGGGGGACAGCCCCAGCATTTT.

This clone was seen more than once but under ten times. This chain joins TRBV10-3 and TRBJ1-5; weak D call: TRBD1 (6 bases). Per germline, CDR1 ENHRY and CDR2 SYGVKD. Trimming pared 2 bases from V and 5 bases from J, leaving 10 bases between. The CDR3 has 14 amino acids. This chain's CDR3 is CAISEMTGHQPQHF. In nucleotides, the CDR3 is TGTGCCATCAGTGAGATGACAGGCCATCAGCCCCAGCATTTT.

The rearrangement joins TRBV5-4 to TRBJ1-1; D may be TRBD1 (5 bases). Trimming took off 2 bases at V and 0 bases at J, with 11 bases between the two ends. The CDR3 covers 15 residues. Germline CDR1 SGHNT, CDR2 YYREEE (reference sequence). The DNA for the CDR3 is TGTGCCAGCAGCTTTTTTGGGGCAATGAACACTGAAGCTTTCTTT. Translation: CASSFFGAMNTEAFF. Drawing the rest from reference TRBV5-4 and TRBJ1-1, the complete variable domain is ETGVTQSPTHLIKTRGQQVTLRCSSQSGHNTVSWYQQALGQGPQFIFQYYREEENGRGNFPPRFSGLQFPNYSSELNVNALELDDSALYLCASSFFGAMNTEAFFGQGTRLTVV.

The chain recombines TRBV5-4 with TRBJ2-5; the D is unclear. Germline lookup yields CDR1 SGHNT and CDR2 YYREEE (reference sequence). Trimming removed 2 bases at V and 5 bases at J, with 13 bases between. The length of the CDR3 is 14 residues. The CDR3 DNA sequence: TGTGCCAGCAGCTTAAAGAGCTTGGCGGAGACCCAGTACTTC. This sequence encodes CASSLKSLAETQYF.

The sample holds one count of this clone. The chain carries TRBV19 and TRBJ2-7; the D is unclear. The V gene's germline CDR1 is LNHDA and CDR2 SQIVND (reference sequence). V was pared by 3 bases and J by 5 bases, with 14 bases between. The CDR3 sequence is 14 residues long. The CDR3, as DNA: TGTGCCAGTAGTATGGCCGTCCAAAAGGACGAGCAGTACTTC. It is translated as CASSMAVQKDEQYF.

The J gene is TRBJ2-7, the V gene TRBV7-3, with 8 bases identical to TRBD1. This CDR3 has 13 amino acids. Germline values: CDR1 SGHTA, CDR2 FQGTGA. V was pared by 4 bases and J by 3 bases, with 2 bases of the junction left unmatched. This CDR3 reads CASSSGTGYEQYF. The CDR3 DNA sequence: TGTGCCAGCAGCTCCGGGACAGGCTACGAGCAGTACTTC.

This chain joins TRBV7-3 and TRBJ2-2, with 10 positions matching TRBD2. Per germline, CDR1 SGHTA and CDR2 FQGTGA. Trimming cost V 1 base and J 13 bases; bases outside gene matches: 6. The length of the CDR3 is 14 residues. The CDR3 region has the DNA TGTGCCAGCAGCTTAATAGCGGGGGGTTTAGCGCTGTTTTTT. Its translation: CASSLIAGGLALFF.

The chain joins TRBV7-9 to TRBJ1-3, with D possibly TRBD1 on 6 matching bases. The CDR3 has 16 residues. Germline V lookup: CDR1 SEHNR, CDR2 FQNEAQ (reference sequence). The V end lost 6 bases, the J end lost 1 base, and 16 bases lay between the germline ends. The chain's CDR3 is CASSRGTQGSGNTIYF. The CDR3 bases are TGTGCCAGCAGTCGAGGGACTCAGGGGTCTGGAAACACCATATATTTT.

The rearrangement links TRBV6-5 to TRBJ1-1; tentative D call: TRBD1 (6 bases). Germline V gene sequence: CDR1 MNHEY, CDR2 SVGAGI. V was trimmed by 5 bases and J by 6 bases, leaving 13 bases between them. This CDR3 is 13 amino acids long. The CDR3 region is CASSRPGAPEAFF. The CDR3 region has the DNA TGTGCCAGCAGTCGGCCGGGGGCGCCTGAAGCTTTCTTT.

In its sample, this clone was seen a few times. J is TRBJ1-4 and V is TRBV7-2; 8 nucleotides match TRBD1. Trimming took 5 bases from V and 5 from J; bases not matched to a gene: 16. This CDR3 is 18 amino acids long. The V gene's germline CDR1 is SGHTA and CDR2 FQGNSA. CDR3 loop: CASSGPRDRPNVNEKLFF. The DNA of the CDR3 is TGTGCCAGCAGCGGGCCTCGGGACAGGCCCAACGTAAATGAAAAACTGTTTTTT.

The chain's CDR3 is CASSRLGRGFLDTQYF. In DNA, the CDR3 is TGTGCCAGCAGCCGCTTAGGCAGGGGATTCCTAGATACGCAGTATTTT. This chain links TRBV7-9 with TRBJ2-3, with a possible D match to TRBD1 (6 bases). Germline CDR1 and CDR2: SEHNR and FQNEAQ (reference sequence). V gave up 5 bases and J gave up 5 bases, with 20 bases separating them. The CDR3 has 16 amino acids. The full variable domain, its missing parts supplied by reference TRBV7-9 and TRBJ2-3, is DTGVSQNPRHKITKRGQNVTFRCDPISEHNRLYWYRQTLGQGPEFLTYFQNEAQLEKSRLLSDRFSAERPKGSFSTLEIQRTEQGDSAMYLCASSRLGRGFLDTQYFGPGTRLTVL.

The chain employs TRBV5-1 and TRBJ1-1; no clear D. CDR3 length: 13 residues. The ends were cut back, 4 bases at V and 1 base at J, with 8 bases in the middle. Germline-derived CDR1 and CDR2 are SGHRS and YFSETQ. In DNA, the CDR3 is TGCGCCAGCAGCAGACAAGGGAACACTGAAGCTTTCTTT. It translates to CASSRQGNTEAFF.

This chain uses TRBV7-2 with TRBJ2-1; no definite D call. The CDR3 covers 16 residues. Germline assignment: CDR1 SGHTA and CDR2 FQGNSA. Between the trimmed V and J ends, which lost 5 bases and 0 bases, there was a span of 14 bases. CDR3 sequence reads: CASSTRLASSYNEQFF. CDR3 nucleotide sequence: TGTGCCAGCAGCACTCGACTTGCCAGCTCCTACAATGAGCAGTTCTTC.

The chain joins TRBV28 to TRBJ1-5, with D tentatively TRBD1 (6 bases). Germline V lookup: CDR1 MDHEN, CDR2 SYDVKM. This CDR3 region has 14 residues. With 3 bases removed from V and 9 bases from J, the gap between germline ends came to 15 bases. The CDR3 spells CASSLPHQGRPQHF. The CDR3 DNA is TGTGCCAGCAGTTTGCCACACCAGGGGAGGCCCCAGCATTTT.

The genes are TRBV18 and TRBJ1-1; maybe TRBD1 (5 bases). The CDR3 sequence is 15 residues long. Germline CDR1 and CDR2: KGHSH and LQKENI. Trimming cost V 3 bases and J 1 base, with 12 bases left between them. CDR3 sequence: CASSPTRQTNTEAFF. CDR3 nucleotides: TGTGCCAGCTCACCTACGAGACAGACGAACACTGAAGCTTTCTTT.

This chain connects TRBV5-6 to TRBJ2-3; 10 bases are shared with TRBD2. V lost 4 bases to trimming and J lost 0 bases; unmatched junction nucleotides: 5. CDR3 size: 16 residues. CDR1 and CDR2 from the germline V gene are SGHDT and YYEEEE. CDR3 sequence: CASSLPTSGSTDTQYF. CDR3 in DNA: TGTGCCAGCAGCCTCCCGACTAGCGGGAGCACAGATACGCAGTATTTT.